This TCR beta chain was observed in a study of T cells after posttransplantation cyclophosphamide. Study-wide results and caveats: Recipient CMV seropositivity and CMV reactivation strongly tracked TRB clonality. Later post-transplant blood repertoires were often dominated by donor CD8+ memory clones. Blood and skin or GI T cell repertoires showed limited TRB overlap.

Trimming removed 3 bases from V and 2 bases from J, with 12 bases in between. This CDR3 is built from 15 residues. Germline V gene lookup returns CDR1 MNHEY and CDR2 SMNVEV (reference sequence). Cyclophosphamide on days +3 and +4 followed busulfan-fludarabine conditioning and a marrow graft. Sequenced by immunoSEQ multiplex PCR; TCRdb stores in-frame clones only, minus some. The sample records 9,000 to 13,000 clones, around four fifths being singletons. On this clone: Its antigen is currently unknown.

The source material was PBMCs, sampled around 2,000 days after allogeneic stem cell transplant with posttransplant cyclophosphamide. The source is a female patient aged 50-59 years who received an allogeneic stem cell transplant from a related donor, was CMV-positive, and had no GVHD. Some T cells may be graft donor cells. The V call is TRBV27, the J call TRBJ2-3; possible D gene TRBD2, 5 bases. As DNA, the CDR3 is TGTGCCAGCAGTTTCGGGGTCGGTCACACAGATACGCAGTATTTT. Translating gives CASSFGVGHTDTQYF.